The 7 T cell receptor beta chains below come from one sample, sequenced in a study of memory CD4+ T cells and cytomegalovirus serostatus. Sequencing was performed with immunoSEQ multiplex PCR; in TCRdb, only in-frame clones are kept and a portion is missing. The sample has some 66,000 clones, roughly 76% seen once. Single viable CD3+CD4+CD8-CD45RO+ cells were sorted as the memory CD4+ T cells. Sequencing was done on a sample of memory CD4+ T cells from blood. Source of these receptors: an adult in good health and CMV-seropositive.

This chain joins TRBV6-1 and TRBJ2-7; D is uncertain. Trimming stripped 0 bases from V and 3 bases from J, with 3 bases between. This CDR3 comprises 12 residues. CDR1 and CDR2 (germline): MNHNS, SASEGT. CDR3 coding DNA: TGTGCCAGCAGTGAAGCAGGCTACGAGCAGTACTTC. Translation gives CASSEAGYEQYF.

There are a few counts of this clone. The rearrangement links TRBV10-3 to TRBJ2-1; TRBD2 aligns across 7 bases. The CDR3 is 13 amino acids. With 8 bases clipped from V and 5 bases from J, the junction kept 6 bases outside the gene matches. From germline, CDR1 is ENHRY and CDR2 SYGVKD. CDR3 sequence: CAIGQRGNNEQFF. The CDR3 DNA is TGTGCCATCGGTCAGCGGGGCAACAATGAGCAGTTCTTC.

The rearrangement joins TRBV9 to TRBJ1-1, with unresolved D. The ends were cut back, 0 bases at V and 3 bases at J, with 9 bases in the middle. Germline lookup yields CDR1 SGDLS and CDR2 YYNGEE. CDR3 length equals 14 residues. This CDR3 is CASSVASGDTEAFF. The CDR3 bases are TGTGCCAGCAGCGTAGCCTCCGGTGACACTGAAGCTTTCTTT.

This clone turned up a few times. The chain carries TRBV30 and TRBJ1-1; possibly TRBD1 for D (5 bases). The CDR3 is made up of 11 amino acids. The V and J ends lost 4 bases and 3 bases respectively, with 6 bases between them. Germline CDR1 and CDR2: GTSNPN and SVGIG (reference sequence). This CDR3 reads CAWTGYTEAFF. CDR3 sequence (DNA): TGTGCCTGGACAGGGTACACTGAAGCTTTCTTT.

The chain uses TRBV15 and TRBJ2-1, with 9 bases lining up with TRBD2. Trimming cost V 4 bases and J 7 bases; bases outside gene matches: 8. The V gene's germline CDR1 is LNHNV and CDR2 YYDKDF (reference sequence). The CDR3 contains 15 residues. In DNA form, the CDR3 reads TGTGCCACCAGCACCCTACGACTAGCGGAGAATGAGCAGTTCTTC. Translating gives CATSTLRLAENEQFF.

The chain carries TRBV4-3 and TRBJ1-1; D gene unclear. The length of the CDR3 is 16 residues. Trimming took off 0 bases at V and 2 bases at J, with 13 bases between the two ends. CDR1 is LGHNA and CDR2 is YSLEER in the germline V gene. The CDR3 loop is CASSQEIGSYNTEAFF. The CDR3 DNA follows: TGCGCCAGCAGCCAAGAAATAGGCAGCTACAACACTGAAGCTTTCTTT.

V is TRBV30 and J is TRBJ1-2; the D gene is possibly TRBD1 (6 bases). This CDR3 is built from 14 residues. Between the trimmed V and J ends, which lost 1 base and 3 bases, there was a span of 12 bases. Looked up from germline, CDR1 is GTSNPN and CDR2 is SVGIG (reference sequence). As DNA, the CDR3 is TGTGCCTGGAGTGGTTGGAGGACAGACTATGGCTACACCTTC. Translated, it gives CAWSGWRTDYGYTF.